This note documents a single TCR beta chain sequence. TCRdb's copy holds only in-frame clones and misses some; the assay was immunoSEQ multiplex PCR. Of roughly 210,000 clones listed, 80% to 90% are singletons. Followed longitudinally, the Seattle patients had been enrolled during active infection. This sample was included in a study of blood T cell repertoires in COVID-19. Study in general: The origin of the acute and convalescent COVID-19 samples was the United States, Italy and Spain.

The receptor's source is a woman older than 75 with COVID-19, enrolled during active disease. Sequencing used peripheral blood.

In DNA form, the CDR3 reads TGTGCCAGCAGCGGCGGGGCAAGGAATTCACCCCTCCACTTT. Translating it yields CASSGGARNSPLHF. J is TRBJ1-6 and V is TRBV4-2; D is possibly TRBD1 (5 bases). Germline values: CDR1 LGHNA, CDR2 YNFKEQ. The CDR3 is 14 residues long. V lost 5 bases and J lost 7, with 12 bases in between.